Below, one TCR beta chain is given with its context. Its target is not known. The entry originates in a study of CD8+ T cells in alopecia areata. Germline V gives CDR1 LGHNA, CDR2 YSLEER. The ends were cut back, 0 bases at V and 5 bases at J, with 11 bases in the middle. CDR3 length: 15 amino acids. Study observations and caveats: Elevated clonality characterized lesional scalp relative to normal scalp, particularly in alopecia totalis/universalis.

Treatment here: oral pan-JAK inhibitor, 5-10 mg twice daily. Investigators isolated RNA and reverse transcribed it into cDNA to act as the sequencing template. Assay used: immunoSEQ multiplex PCR; TCRdb lists only in-frame clones, some missing. The repertoire holds about 200,000 clones, with 58% as singletons. The specimen comprised CD4+ T cells sorted from blood, sampled at week 24, from a patient treated with tofacitinib. The TCR comes from a human donor with alopecia areata. The gene calls are TRBV4-3 and TRBJ2-1, with D perhaps TRBD2 (6 bases). CDR3 coding DNA: TGCGCCAGCAGCCAAGAATTGGCGGGAAACAATGAGCAGTTCTTC. Protein product: CASSQELAGNNEQFF.